This TCR beta chain comes out of a study of cytomegalovirus exposure and HLA in healthy donors. Study as a whole: A prior analysis found about 120 million unique TCR beta sequences from around 180 million T cells.

Trimming stripped 6 bases from V and 0 bases from J, with 12 bases between. Germline V gene lookup returns CDR1 MNHEY and CDR2 SVGAGI. The CDR3 runs to 15 residues. Regarding the study as a whole: With further analysis later on, most CMV-associated TCR beta chains appeared HLA-restricted. Altogether, 150 to 200 TCR beta chains were recorded as cytomegalovirus-associated. In the analysis, some V segments, TRBV6-2 and TRBV6-3 included, were excluded as indistinguishable.

In the case of this clone: What it binds is not known.

The PCR was carried out with 60 Vbeta primers and 13 Jbeta primers. Sequenced by immunoSEQ multiplex PCR; TCRdb stores in-frame clones only, minus some. The sample holds some 150,000 clones, roughly four fifths seen once. The chain links TRBV6-5 to TRBJ1-5; the D gene is possibly TRBD1 (6 bases). The sequencing input was PBMCs. The receptor's source is a man between 45 and 60 years old in good health and CMV-seropositive. Written as DNA, the CDR3 is TGTGCCAGCAGACCTTTACAGGGTAGCAATCAGCCCCAGCATTTT. It yields the protein CASRPLQGSNQPQHF.